Below, 13 T cell receptor beta chains from the same sample are listed, as sequenced in a study of CD8 T cells in Susac syndrome. RNA amounts of about 0.5 to 1 ug underwent reverse transcription with random hexamers. TCRdb re-called the immunoSEQ multiplex PCR reads through MiXCR, storing one row per CDR3 protein. The profile shows around 190,000 distinct CDR3 sequences, 94% of them singletons. Specimen: CD4+ T cells from PBMCs. All receptors come from a human donor with Susac syndrome.

The chain recombines TRBV4-1 with TRBJ1-2, with D perhaps TRBD1 (6 bases). The V gene's germline CDR1 is MGHRA and CDR2 YSYEKL. The germline V and J ends were trimmed by 4 bases and 6 bases, with 18 bases remaining between them. This CDR3 contains 15 residues. Here the CDR3 reads CASSRGQLGGDGYTF. The CDR3 nucleotides read TGCGCCAGCAGCCGAGGACAGTTGGGGGGTGATGGCTACACCTTC.

The chain links TRBV29-1 to TRBJ1-4; D possibly corresponds to TRBD1 (5 bases). V was pared by 7 bases and J by 11 bases, with 11 bases between. Germline V gene data show CDR1 as SQVTM and CDR2 as ANQGSEA. The CDR3 is 10 residues long. CDR3 in DNA: TGCAGCGCCTGGGACCAGAAACTGTTTTTT. This codes for CSAWDQKLFF.

This chain connects TRBV7-8 to TRBJ2-7, with 12 nucleotides matching TRBD2. Germline trimming cut 8 bases from V and 1 base from J; bases unmatched to any gene: 3. CDR1 and CDR2 (germline): SGHVS, FQNEAQ. The CDR3 spans 14 residues. The CDR3 coding sequence is TGTGCCAGCGGACTAGCGGGGATATCCTACGAGCAGTACTTC. Translated: CASGLAGISYEQYF.

The J gene is TRBJ2-7, the V gene TRBV3-1, with TRBD2 matching 11 bases. Germline trimming cut 4 bases from V and 3 bases from J; bases unmatched to any gene: 11. The length of the CDR3 is 17 residues. CDR1 is LGHDT and CDR2 is YNNKEL in the germline V gene (reference sequence). The CDR3: CASSLDSGLAASYEQYF. The CDR3, as DNA: TGTGCCAGCAGCCTCGATTCGGGACTAGCGGCTAGCTACGAGCAGTACTTC.

The chain is built from TRBV6-5 and TRBJ1-6, with D unresolved. The V gene's germline CDR1 is MNHEY and CDR2 SVGAGI. V was pared by 6 bases and J by 10 bases, with 25 bases between. This CDR3 contains 17 residues. The CDR3: CASSYTALKGGNSPLHF. As DNA, the CDR3 is TGTGCCAGCAGCTACACCGCCCTGAAGGGAGGGAACTCACCCCTCCACTTT.

The gene calls are TRBV7-9 and TRBJ1-2; D is perhaps TRBD1 (5 bases). Trimming took off 5 bases at V and 8 bases at J, with 18 bases between the two ends. The CDR3 consists of 14 residues. The germline V gene has CDR1 SEHNR and CDR2 FQNEAQ (reference sequence). The CDR3 sequence: CASSPPAGLSGYTF. In DNA form, the CDR3 reads TGTGCCAGCAGCCCCCCGGCAGGGCTAAGCGGCTACACCTTC.

The chain employs TRBV4-2 and TRBJ1-6; 7 nucleotides agree with TRBD1. V lost 0 bases to trimming and J lost 4 bases; unmatched junction nucleotides: 3. The length of the CDR3 is 16 residues. CDR1 is LGHNA, CDR2 YNFKEQ, per germline. In DNA, the CDR3 is TGTGCCAGCAGCCAAGATGGGACAGTGTATAATTCACCCCTCCACTTT. This translates into CASSQDGTVYNSPLHF.

The chain couples TRBV20-1 to TRBJ2-5; 15 bases map to TRBD2. Germline CDR1 and CDR2: DFQATT and SNEGSKA (reference sequence). This CDR3 has 18 amino acids. The V segment lost 1 base and the J segment 5 bases; nucleotides outside the gene matches: 11. The chain's CDR3 is CSARVLTGTSGGRETQYF. DNA of the CDR3: TGCAGTGCTAGAGTACTGACCGGGACTAGCGGGGGGCGGGAGACCCAGTACTTC.

The rearrangement joins TRBV6-5 to TRBJ1-5; 7 nucleotides match TRBD1. Germline trimming cut 6 bases from V and 13 bases from J; bases unmatched to any gene: 12. The CDR3 is made up of 13 amino acids. Germline loops: CDR1 MNHEY, CDR2 SVGAGI. The CDR3 DNA follows: TGTGCCAGCAGCCAGCCCGGGACAGATAAGCAGCATTTT. Its translation is CASSQPGTDKQHF.

This chain uses TRBV1 with TRBJ2-7. TRBV1 is shown as a pseudogene. The CDR3 runs to 12 residues. The CDR3 here is CTSSQGIGEQYF. CDR3 in DNA: TGCACCAGCAGCCAAGGGATCGGAGAGCAGTACTTC.

This rearrangement joins TRBV3-1 to TRBJ1-4, with 7 bases aligning to TRBD1. The J segment lost 7 bases and the V segment lost 6 bases, leaving 14 bases of the junction unmatched. Germline V lookup: CDR1 LGHDT, CDR2 YNNKEL (reference sequence). CDR3 length: 16 amino acids. The CDR3 sequence: CASSRREGAISEKLFF. In DNA, the CDR3 is TGTGCCAGCAGTCGGCGGGAGGGGGCGATTAGTGAAAAACTGTTTTTT. Drawing the rest from reference TRBV3-1 and TRBJ1-4, the complete variable domain is DTAVSQTPKYLVTQMGNDKSIKCEQNLGHDTMYWYKQDSKKFLKIMFSYNNKELIINETVPNRFSPKSPDKAHLNLHINSLELGDSAVYFCASSRREGAISEKLFFGSGTQLSVL.

The gene calls are TRBV2 and TRBJ1-5, with D perhaps matching TRBD1 (6 bases). The CDR3 extends over 13 amino acids. Trimming shortened V by 7 bases and J by 5 bases, and 12 bases separated the two germline ends. Germline CDR1 and CDR2: SNHLY and FYNNEI. The CDR3 DNA reads as TGTGCCAGCAATCGGGAGGGGGATCAGCCCCAGCATTTT. Residues: CASNREGDQPQHF.

The CDR3 DNA reads TGTGCCAGCAGTCCCCTCGCGGGGGGGCCGCGAGCGCAGTATTTT. It is translated as CASSPLAGGPRAQYF. J is TRBJ2-3 and V is TRBV27; 9 bases fit TRBD2. The trim removed 5 bases at V and 10 bases at J, leaving 13 bases unmatched. CDR3 length: 15 amino acids. CDR1 and CDR2 (germline): MNHEY, SMNVEV (reference sequence).